This record looks at one T cell receptor (beta chain) sequence and its context. Its binding antigen is unknown. Base qualities are missing; no much larger clone stands one base away. At the DNA level, this CDR3 is encoded by other sequences in the same sample as well. Inclusive of the bounding cysteine and phenylalanine, the CDR3 is 14 residues long. Of all the DNA, just the CDR3 is kept, 42 bases in frame from base 1. Looking up the germline V gene yields CDR1 KGHSH and CDR2 LQKENI. Ends trimmed: V by 3 bases, J by 5 bases; bases unmatched to a gene: 3. TCRbeta CDR3 regions were amplified from genomic DNA by means of the immunoSEQ Assay, a bias-controlled multiplex PCR. The source study handled its data this way. The number of nucleated cells in each sample was estimated by amplification of reference gene primers within the assay. Sequence reads were collapsed and filtered to measure the absolute abundance of every unique TCRbeta CDR3 rearrangement. Productive Simpson clonality was computed per sample as the square root of Simpson's diversity index over productive rearrangements. The clones in this table, taken by TCRdb from immuneACCESS, are in-frame only. Not every clone is retained; where verified, under half of the shortfall comes from an unresolved V gene, and the cause of the rest is unknown. The DNA was the basis for D and trimming; V, J and clone size are from that table. A total of more than 300,000 clones appear in this sample, about nine tenths of them only once. The top ten clones comprise around 6% of the sample.

This record belongs to a study of blood T cell repertoires in COVID-19 (TCRdb year 2020). About the study as a whole: Samples from collaborators originated in the United States, Italy and Spain and spanned both the acute and convalescent phases of COVID-19. The repertoires were made available in a free public database intended to serve as a resource for research on the immune response to SARS-CoV-2. Subjects who had been exposed to COVID-19, were actively infected with it, or had recovered from it provided the deeply sampled blood TCRbeta repertoires that made up the dataset. The prospective study material was composed of cDNA or gDNA derived from T cells, B-cell-depleted T cells, or PBMCs. Nearly every sample came with metadata listing a de-identified subject ID, COVID-19 status, age in years and sex. Where available, HLA class I and class II types were taken from metadata supplied by the sample provider and were not determined by assay-based typing. Samples came from the ongoing ImmuneRACE study (first 160 participants) plus 1,254 subjects from 6 global collaborators.

One collaborating source in Seattle enrolled patients during active infection and followed them longitudinally through the course of disease. Collaborating institutions collected whole blood in K2EDTA tubes following their own protocols. For TCRbeta analysis, collaborator samples were shipped as frozen whole blood, as isolated PBMCs, or as DNA extracted from either sample type. The paper as a whole reports these results and caveats: How much clinical and demographic metadata was included differed by source and by participant, and the metadata was provided uncurated.

This TCR was recovered from a woman in her forties or fifties with COVID-19, enrolled during active disease. The chain is encoded by TRBV18 joined to TRBJ1-1; 10 bases in the junction line up with TRBD1. Sequenced material: peripheral blood. The DNA sequence is TGTGCCAGCTCACCGGGACAGGGGAATACTGAAGCTTTCTTT. This translates into CASSPGQGNTEAFF.